Listed below are T cell receptor beta chains from one sample, sequenced in a study of blood T cell repertoires in COVID-19. Method: immunoSEQ multiplex PCR; TCRdb's copy keeps in-frame clones and lacks some. The sample includes roughly 55,000 clones, roughly 87% of them seen just once. Sequences were obtained from peripheral blood. The receptors shown here come from a woman aged 55 to 70 with acute or convalescent COVID-19. Both conserved end residues are part of each CDR3. D genes are given only for firm matches. Not all rows give a size; the values are once, few, many and, for expanded clones, a class.

D gene	V gene	clone size	J gene	CDR3 protein	CDR3 DNA
.	TRBV30	.	TRBJ1-1	CAWSVPSGGGRAFF	TGTGCCTGGAGTGTACCCTCCGGCGGGGGAAGAGCTTTCTTT
TRBD1	TRBV30	.	TRBJ2-5	CAWSSPGQGSETQYF	TGTGCCTGGAGTTCGCCGGGACAGGGTTCCGAGACCCAGTACTTC
.	TRBV30	.	TRBJ2-7	CAWSGLSSPTRGEQYF	TGTGCCTGGAGTGGTCTTTCGTCACCAACCCGGGGCGAGCAGTACTTC
.	TRBV12-3/TRBV12-4	.	TRBJ1-3	CASSLSEGNTIYF	TGTGCCAGCAGTTTGTCCGAGGGAAACACCATATATTTT
TRBD1	TRBV3-1/TRBV3-2	few	TRBJ2-7	CASSRQGTYEQYF	TGTGCCAGCAGCCGACAGGGTACCTACGAGCAGTACTTC
.	TRBV28	.	TRBJ1-1	CASKGTAGSEGHTEAFF	TGTGCCAGCAAAGGAACGGCGGGGTCAGAGGGACACACTGAAGCTTTCTTT
.	TRBV6-5	.	TRBJ2-7	CASRGTSTHSYEQYF	TGTGCCAGCAGGGGGACTTCCACTCACTCCTACGAGCAGTACTTC
.	TRBV28	once	TRBJ1-6	CASSFEGRIYSPLHF	TGTGCCAGCAGTTTTGAGGGCAGGATTTACTCACCCCTCCACTTT
TRBD1	TRBV7-2	.	TRBJ1-1	CASSTGQGATEAFF	TGTGCCAGCAGCACGGGACAGGGGGCCACTGAAGCTTTCTTT
TRBD2	TRBV28	.	TRBJ2-1	CASSLSSGSSYNEQFF	TGTGCCAGCAGTTTATCTAGCGGGAGCTCCTACAATGAGCAGTTCTTC
TRBD1	TRBV6-2/TRBV6-3	.	TRBJ2-2	CASSYTGGANTGELFF	TGTGCCAGCAGTTACACAGGGGGCGCGAACACCGGGGAGCTGTTTTTT
TRBD1	TRBV9	.	TRBJ1-4	CASSVEGTGREKLFF	TGTGCCAGCAGCGTGGAGGGGACAGGGCGGGAAAAACTGTTTTTT
.	TRBV28	many	TRBJ1-1	CASSTPGNTEAFF	TGTGCCAGCAGTACCCCAGGGAACACTGAAGCTTTCTTT
TRBD1	TRBV5-1	.	TRBJ1-1	CASSFQVGQGPESTEAFF	TGCGCCAGCAGCTTTCAGGTGGGACAGGGGCCGGAGAGCACTGAAGCTTTCTTT
.	TRBV7-3	.	TRBJ1-2	CASSPSGDYGYTF	TGTGCCAGCAGTCCGTCAGGGGACTATGGCTACACCTTC